This TCR beta chain was documented in a study of Ad26.COV2.S vaccination and SARS-CoV-2 variants. Study as a whole: Within the COV1001 Ad26.COV2.S trial arm, the donor was enrolled. Ad26.COV2.S was injected intramuscularly once or twice, 56 days apart.

The V gene's germline CDR1 is SNHLY and CDR2 FYNNEI. The V end was cut by 6 bases, the J end by 4 bases, with 12 bases between. The CDR3 extends over 14 amino acids. Using immunoSEQ multiplex PCR, the repertoire was profiled, and TCRdb retains in-frame clones only, with some absent. In the table there are under 550,000 clones, approximately 88% of which are singletons. Treatment denoted: roughly 18 received Ad26.COV2.S at low or high dose, single or two shots; several received placebo; per-sample allocation not given. It was on day 63 after the first vaccine or placebo injection that samples were taken.

The TCR comes from a person aged 18-60 years who received the Ad26.COV2.S COVID-19 vaccine or a placebo. The J gene is TRBJ1-4, the V gene TRBV2; D not certain. This material consisted of peripheral blood, taken in a trial of Ad26.COV2.S vaccine versus placebo. Here the CDR3 reads CASRWTDDNEKLFF. For the CDR3, the DNA is TGTGCCAGCAGGTGGACCGATGATAATGAAAAACTGTTTTTT. The whole variable domain, filled in from reference TRBV2 and TRBJ1-4, reads EPEVTQTPSHQVTQMGQEVILRCVPISNHLYFYWYRQILGQKVEFLVSFYNNEISEKSEIFDDQFSVERPDGSNFTLKIRSTKLEDSAMYFCASRWTDDNEKLFFGSGTQLSVL.